The source of this T cell receptor beta chain is a study of cytomegalovirus exposure and HLA in healthy donors. Whole-study findings and limits: Listed as cytomegalovirus-associated were over 150 TCR beta chains.

Concerning this clone: Antigen: not known.

The PCR employed 60 Vbeta primers together with 13 Jbeta primers. Original handling: In a later analysis, the count reached 80 million or so unique TCR beta chains, with about 9.9 million shared. Libraries were prepared by immunoSEQ multiplex PCR; TCRdb keeps only in-frame clonotypes and omits some of them. V and J calls and clone size follow that table, whereas D and trimming were derived from the DNA. The sample records 110,000 to 150,000 clones, approximately 82% being singletons. Among the donors, all were healthy bone marrow donors. Losses at the gene ends were 2 bases for V and 10 bases for J; bases not matched to a gene: 8. This CDR3 region has 16 residues. Germline V lookup: CDR1 MNHEY, CDR2 SVGAGI.

Sequencing was carried out using PBMCs. This rearrangement joins TRBV6-5 to TRBJ2-1; 13 nucleotides line up with TRBD2. This sequence originates from a man aged 40-49 years in good health and CMV-seronegative. In DNA form, the CDR3 reads TGTGCCAGCAGTTACGCCAAACTAGCGGGGGGGCTCGAGCAGTTCTTC. The encoded protein is CASSYAKLAGGLEQFF.